This paragraph reports one T cell receptor (beta chain). Its antigen is currently unknown. Trimming stripped 7 bases from V and 5 bases from J, with 16 bases between. The V gene's germline CDR1 is LNHDA and CDR2 SQIVND (reference sequence). The CDR3 has 14 amino acids. The repertoire was sequenced with immunoSEQ multiplex PCR; TCRdb's copy has only in-frame clones and lacks some. The sample lists 100,000 to 120,000 clones; 70% to 85% were seen once. The data originate from a study of cytomegalovirus exposure and HLA in healthy donors. The study's findings and limits: According to a subsequent analysis, TCR clusters from the first cohort were inclined to appear together in the 110 or so validation repertoires. Specific recognition of CMV antigens was confirmed in vitro for three chains (all CMV-associated). High specificity and sensitivity for cytomegalovirus status were reported for the classifier.

The source is a woman between 18 and 29 years old in good health and CMV-seronegative. The rearrangement uses TRBV19 and TRBJ2-3; a possible D gene is TRBD2 (5 bases). What was sequenced was PBMCs. In nucleotides, the CDR3 is TGTGCCAGTAAAATGCGACTACCGGAAGATACGCAGTATTTT. It translates to CASKMRLPEDTQYF. Looking up the rest from reference TRBV19 and TRBJ2-3 gives the full variable domain: DGGITQSPKYLFRKEGQNVTLSCEQNLNHDAMYWYRQDPGQGLRLIYYSQIVNDFQKGDIAEGYSVSREKKESFPLTVTSAQKNPTAFYLCASKMRLPEDTQYFGPGTRLTVL.